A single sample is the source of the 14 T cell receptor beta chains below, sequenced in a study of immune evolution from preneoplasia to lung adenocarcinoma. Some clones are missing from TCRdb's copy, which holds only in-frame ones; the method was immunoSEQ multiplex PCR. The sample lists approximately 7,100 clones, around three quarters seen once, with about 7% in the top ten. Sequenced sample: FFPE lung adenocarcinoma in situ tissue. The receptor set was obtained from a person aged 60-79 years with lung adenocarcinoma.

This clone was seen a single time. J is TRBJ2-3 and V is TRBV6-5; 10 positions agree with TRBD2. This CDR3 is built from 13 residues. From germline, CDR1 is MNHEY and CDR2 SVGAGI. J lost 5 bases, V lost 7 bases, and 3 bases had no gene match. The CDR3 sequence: CASKRGGRDTQYF. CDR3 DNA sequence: TGTGCCAGCAAGCGGGGGGGCCGAGATACGCAGTATTTT.

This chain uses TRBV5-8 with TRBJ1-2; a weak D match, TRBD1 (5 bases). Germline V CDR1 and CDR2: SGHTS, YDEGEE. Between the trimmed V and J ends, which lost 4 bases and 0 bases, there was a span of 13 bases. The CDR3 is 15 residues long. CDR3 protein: CASSPRQISNYGYTF. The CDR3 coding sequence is TGTGCCAGCAGCCCAAGACAGATATCTAACTATGGCTACACCTTC.

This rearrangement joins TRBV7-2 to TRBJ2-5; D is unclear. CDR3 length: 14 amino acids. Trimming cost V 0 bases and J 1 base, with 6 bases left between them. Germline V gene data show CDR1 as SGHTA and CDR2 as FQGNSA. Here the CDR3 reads CASSLARGQETQYF. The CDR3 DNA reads TGTGCCAGCAGCTTAGCTAGAGGCCAAGAGACCCAGTACTTC.

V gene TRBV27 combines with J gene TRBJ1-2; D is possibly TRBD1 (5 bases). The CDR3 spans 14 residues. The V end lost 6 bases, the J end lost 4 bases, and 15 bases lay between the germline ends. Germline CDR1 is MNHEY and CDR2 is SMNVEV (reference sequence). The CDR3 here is CASSRGARGYGYTF. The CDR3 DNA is TGTGCCAGCAGCCGCGGGGCGCGAGGCTATGGCTACACCTTC.

The chain's CDR3 is CASSRTALPLSGYTF. The DNA for the CDR3 is TGTGCCAGCAGTAGGACAGCCCTACCGCTGAGTGGCTACACCTTC. V gene TRBV7-3 combines with J gene TRBJ1-2; TRBD1 is a possible D gene (6 bases). With 6 bases removed from V and 7 bases from J, the gap between germline ends came to 21 bases. Germline V gene sequence: CDR1 SGHTA, CDR2 FQGTGA. This CDR3 comprises 15 residues.

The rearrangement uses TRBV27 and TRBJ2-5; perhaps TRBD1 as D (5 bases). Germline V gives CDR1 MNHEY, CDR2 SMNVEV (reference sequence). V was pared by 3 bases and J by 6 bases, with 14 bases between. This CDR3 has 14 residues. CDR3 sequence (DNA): TGTGCCAGCAGTTTTGTTAGCAGGGATAAGACCCAGTACTTC. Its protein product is CASSFVSRDKTQYF.

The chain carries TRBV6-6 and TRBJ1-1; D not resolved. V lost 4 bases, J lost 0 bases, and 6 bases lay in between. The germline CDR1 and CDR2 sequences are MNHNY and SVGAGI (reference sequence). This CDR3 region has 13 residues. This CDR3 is CASSSLLNTEAFF. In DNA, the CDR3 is TGTGCCAGCAGTTCCCTCTTGAACACTGAAGCTTTCTTT.

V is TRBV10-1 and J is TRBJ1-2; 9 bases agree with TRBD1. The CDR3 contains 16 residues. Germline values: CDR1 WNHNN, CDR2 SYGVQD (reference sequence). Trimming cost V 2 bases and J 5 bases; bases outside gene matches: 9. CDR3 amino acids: CASSEDPGQGIYGYTF. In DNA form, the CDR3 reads TGCGCCAGCAGTGAGGATCCGGGACAGGGAATATATGGCTACACCTTC.

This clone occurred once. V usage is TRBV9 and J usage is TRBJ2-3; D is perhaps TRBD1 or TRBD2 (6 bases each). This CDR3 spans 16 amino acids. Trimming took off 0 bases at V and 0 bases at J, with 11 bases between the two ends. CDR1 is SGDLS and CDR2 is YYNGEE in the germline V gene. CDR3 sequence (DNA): TGTGCCAGCAGCGTAGAAGACGGGGGCAGCACAGATACGCAGTATTTT. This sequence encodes CASSVEDGGSTDTQYF.

CDR3 amino acids: CASSPPTGPGSPLHF. The DNA for the CDR3 is TGTGCCAGCTCACCACCGACAGGGCCAGGTTCACCCCTCCACTTT. The V call is TRBV18, the J call TRBJ1-6; 7 bases line up with TRBD1. CDR1 is KGHSH, CDR2 LQKENI, per germline. J was trimmed by 9 bases and V by 0 bases; bases with no gene match: 5. The CDR3 has 15 residues.

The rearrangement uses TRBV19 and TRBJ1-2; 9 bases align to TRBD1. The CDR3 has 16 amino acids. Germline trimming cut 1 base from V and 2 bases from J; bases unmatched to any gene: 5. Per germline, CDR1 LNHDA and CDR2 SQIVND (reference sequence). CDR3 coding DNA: TGTGCCAGTAGTATAGCCACAGGGGGCGCGAACTATGGCTACACCTTC. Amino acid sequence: CASSIATGGANYGYTF.

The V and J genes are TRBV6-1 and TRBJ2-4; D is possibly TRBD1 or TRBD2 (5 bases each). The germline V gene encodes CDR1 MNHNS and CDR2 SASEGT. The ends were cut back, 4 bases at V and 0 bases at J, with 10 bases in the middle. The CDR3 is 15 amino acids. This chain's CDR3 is CASSVARGAKNIQYF. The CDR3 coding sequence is TGTGCCAGCAGTGTCGCGAGGGGAGCCAAAAACATTCAGTACTTC.

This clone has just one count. CDR3 protein: CASSSRRTSGGYNEQFF. CDR3 bases: TGTGCCAGCAGCTCCCGCCGGACTAGCGGGGGGTACAATGAGCAGTTCTTC. The chain couples TRBV7-9 to TRBJ2-1; 14 bases are shared with TRBD2. CDR3 length equals 17 residues. Germline CDR1 and CDR2: SEHNR and FQNEAQ (reference sequence). V dropped 4 bases and J dropped 4; count of bases not matched to a gene: 6.

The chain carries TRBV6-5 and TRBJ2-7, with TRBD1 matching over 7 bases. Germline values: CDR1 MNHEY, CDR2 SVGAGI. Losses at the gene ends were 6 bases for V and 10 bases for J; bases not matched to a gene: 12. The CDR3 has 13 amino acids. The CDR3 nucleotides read TGTGCCAGCAGCTCAGGACAGGTCCGTTTCCAGTACTTC. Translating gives CASSSGQVRFQYF.